The clone carrying this T cell receptor (beta chain) was seen only a few times. Its antigen is not identified. The sample comes from a study of blood T cells in healthy people across ages. Whole-study results and caveats: Bulk PBMC profiling left naive and antigen-experienced comparisons inconclusive.

The second PCR ran about 6 to 12 cycles with a sample-barcoded 5' primer and J-beta primers. Every cDNA molecule carried a tag from a template-switch adaptor bearing 12 random nucleotides. TCRdb redid the calling of the 5' RACE reads with MiXCR, one entry per CDR3 protein. Here the sample spans some 1.5 million distinct CDR3 sequences, roughly 43% being singletons. Germline V gives CDR1 SGHRS, CDR2 YFSETQ. There are 15 residues in the CDR3. With 4 bases clipped from V and 3 bases from J, the junction kept 3 bases outside the gene matches. V is TRBV5-1 and J is TRBJ2-5, with 13 bases matching TRBD2. This TCR came from a woman under 30 in good health. Material for sequencing was blood. The CDR3 DNA follows: TGCGCCAGCAGCCGAGGACTAGCGGGAGAAGAGACCCAGTACTTC. Encoded protein: CASSRGLAGEETQYF. Variable domain in full (rest from reference TRBV5-1 and TRBJ2-5): KAGVTQTPRYLIKTRGQQVTLSCSPISGHRSVSWYQQTPGQGLQFLFEYFSETQRNKGNFPGRFSGRQFSNSRSEMNVSTLELGDSALYLCASSRGLAGEETQYFGPGTRLLVL.